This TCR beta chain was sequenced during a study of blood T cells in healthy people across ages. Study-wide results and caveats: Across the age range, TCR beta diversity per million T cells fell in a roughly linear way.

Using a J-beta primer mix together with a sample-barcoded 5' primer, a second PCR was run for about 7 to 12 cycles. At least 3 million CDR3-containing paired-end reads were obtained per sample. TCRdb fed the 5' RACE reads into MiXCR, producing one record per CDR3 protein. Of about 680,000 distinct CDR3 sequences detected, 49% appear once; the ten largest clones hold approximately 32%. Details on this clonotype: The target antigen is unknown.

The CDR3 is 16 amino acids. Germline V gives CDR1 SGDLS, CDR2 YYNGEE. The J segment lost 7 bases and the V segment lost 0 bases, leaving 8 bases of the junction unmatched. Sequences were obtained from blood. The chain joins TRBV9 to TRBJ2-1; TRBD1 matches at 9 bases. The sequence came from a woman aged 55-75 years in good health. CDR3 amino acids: CASSVGGDRVRNEQFF. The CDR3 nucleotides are TGTGCCAGCAGCGTAGGGGGGGACAGGGTCCGAAATGAGCAGTTCTTC.